This TCR beta chain derives from a study of cytomegalovirus exposure and HLA in healthy donors. Findings and caveats of the study: Researchers reportedly found TCR beta sequences accurately predicted most subjects' HLA-A and HLA-B alleles. As immune exposure information, only CMV serostatus was available.

Amplification used 60 Vbeta primers and 13 Jbeta primers. Clones were sequenced by immunoSEQ multiplex PCR, and TCRdb holds only the in-frame ones, with some missing. The sample has fewer than 150,000 clones; the top ten hold less than 3%. Germline CDR1 reads SGHNT; CDR2 reads YYREEE (reference sequence). The CDR3 length is 16 residues. The trim removed 3 bases at V and 0 bases at J, leaving 3 bases unmatched. Regarding this clone: Its target is unknown.

The rearrangement uses TRBV5-4 and TRBJ2-3; TRBD2 matches at 11 bases. The receptor's source is a man in his forties in good health and CMV-seronegative. Sequenced: PBMCs. CDR3 nucleotides: TGTGCCAGCAGCTCTATAGCGGGGGGGAGCACAGATACGCAGTATTTT. Its protein is CASSSIAGGSTDTQYF.